The following is a T cell receptor (beta chain) sequence with its context. Its antigen is still unknown. Authors' analysis steps: Junction-only immunoSEQ sequences carried no quality scores, so filtering differed. Clones were read by immunoSEQ multiplex PCR, and TCRdb kept only the in-frame ones, dropping some. V, J and clone size derive from that table, while D and trimming were established from the DNA sequence. The data show 650,000 to 750,000 clones, 72% seen once. The data are from a study of shared clonotypes between healthy human individuals. Study observations and caveats: Naive subsets generally had larger estimated richness than memory subsets. Sharing across four donors was highest in naive CD4 (around 5%) and lowest in memory CD8 (about 0.4%).

The CDR3 has 14 residues. V lost 3 bases, J lost 8 bases, and 7 bases stayed unmatched. In germline, CDR1 is KGHSH, CDR2 LQKENI. Sequenced: memory CD4+ T cells sorted from blood. Noted subset: CD45RA-negative fraction. The TCR was taken from a woman aged 25 to 39 in good health. The chain combines TRBV18 with TRBJ1-2; 9 nucleotides align to TRBD1. CDR3 in DNA: TGTGCCAGCTCACCGGGGGACAGGGCTCCAGGCTACACCTTC. Protein: CASSPGDRAPGYTF.